The next 15 T cell receptor beta chains were all read from a single sample in a study of T cell responses to AZD1222 COVID-19 vaccine. Assay used: immunoSEQ multiplex PCR; TCRdb lists only in-frame clones, some missing. The sample has nearly 110,000 clones; 90% are singletons. Sequenced here: peripheral blood, sampled on day 0 of AZD1222 vaccination. These receptors originate from an adult in good health.

The V call is TRBV11-2, the J call TRBJ2-2; TRBD1 aligns across 10 bases. Germline lookup yields CDR1 SGHAT and CDR2 FQNNGV. There are 16 residues in the CDR3. Trimming removed 5 bases from V and 3 bases from J; junction bases left unmatched: 6. The CDR3 DNA reads TGTGCCAGCAGCCAAACGGGACAGGGGTACACCGGGGAGCTGTTTTTT. The encoded protein is CASSQTGQGYTGELFF.

This clone has just one count. The J gene is TRBJ2-7, the V gene TRBV30; D might be TRBD2 (5 bases). Germline assignment: CDR1 GTSNPN and CDR2 SVGIG (reference sequence). The V end was cut by 0 bases, the J end by 0 bases, with 12 bases between. This CDR3 region has 15 residues. CDR3 DNA sequence: TGTGCCTGGAGTGTAACCGGGGATGTCTCCTACGAGCAGTACTTC. Translation gives CAWSVTGDVSYEQYF.

The V gene is TRBV9, the J gene TRBJ1-2, with D tentatively TRBD1 (5 bases). V lost 0 bases and J 1 base, leaving 10 bases between the germline ends. Germline CDR1 SGDLS, CDR2 YYNGEE. This CDR3 has 15 residues. CDR3 amino acids: CASSVAGGGNYGYTF. In DNA, the CDR3 is TGTGCCAGCAGCGTAGCTGGGGGTGGTAACTATGGCTACACCTTC.

This chain links TRBV18 with TRBJ1-5, with D unresolved. The CDR3 extends over 12 amino acids. The V gene's germline CDR1 is KGHSH and CDR2 LQKENI. Trimming took 3 bases from V and 3 from J, leaving 3 bases between them. The CDR3 region has the DNA TGTGCCAGCTCACCGGACAATCAGCCCCAGCATTTT. Amino acid sequence: CASSPDNQPQHF.

The chain employs TRBV28 and TRBJ1-5; a weak D match, TRBD1 (5 bases). Trimming cost V 5 bases and J 0 bases, with 8 bases left between them. The CDR3 sequence is 14 residues long. Germline V gene lookup returns CDR1 MDHEN and CDR2 SYDVKM. The CDR3 region is CASSTGHSNQPQHF. DNA of the CDR3: TGTGCCAGCAGTACTGGACATAGCAATCAGCCCCAGCATTTT.

The chain joins TRBV19 to TRBJ1-4, with D hard to call. Germline CDR1 is LNHDA and CDR2 is SQIVND (reference sequence). Trimming removed 2 bases at V and 4 bases at J, with 8 bases between. The length of the CDR3 is 14 residues. CDR3 in amino acids: CASSIFGINEKLFF. The CDR3 DNA reads as TGTGCCAGTAGTATATTTGGGATTAATGAAAAACTGTTTTTT.

This chain uses TRBV13 with TRBJ2-4, with 10 bases fitting TRBD1. Losses at the gene ends were 0 bases for V and 7 bases for J; bases not matched to a gene: 0. Germline V gene lookup returns CDR1 PRHDT and CDR2 FYEKMQ (reference sequence). The CDR3 is made up of 14 amino acids. The DNA for the CDR3 is TGTGCCAGCAGCTTAGGGACAGGGGGCAACATTCAGTACTTC. It encodes CASSLGTGGNIQYF.

The chain recombines TRBV11-2 with TRBJ2-3, with no clear D. The CDR3 has 15 residues. Germline V gene sequence: CDR1 SGHAT, CDR2 FQNNGV. Deletions cut 2 bases from V and 4 bases from J, with 13 bases between. CDR3 sequence: CASSLLGTGPDTQYF. The DNA for the CDR3 is TGTGCCAGCAGCTTACTGGGTACCGGCCCAGATACGCAGTATTTT.

V and J are TRBV6-2 or TRBV6-3 and TRBJ2-7, with 9 bases lining up with TRBD1. The CDR3 spans 16 residues. Losses at the gene ends were 2 bases for V and 1 base for J; bases not matched to a gene: 6. Per the germline V gene, CDR1 is MNHEY and CDR2 is SVGEGT. In DNA form, the CDR3 reads TGTGCCAGCAGTTACCTGAGGGACAGGGTTTCCTACGAGCAGTACTTC. This codes for CASSYLRDRVSYEQYF.

This chain joins TRBV6-6 and TRBJ1-4; the match to TRBD1 covers 7 bases. Germline-derived CDR1 and CDR2 are MNHNY and SVGAGI (reference sequence). Trimming at V came to 6 bases and at J to 4 bases, leaving 5 bases not matched to a gene. This CDR3 spans 14 amino acids. The CDR3 nucleotides read TGTGCCAGCAGATCGGGGACAGATAATGAAAAACTGTTTTTT. As protein: CASRSGTDNEKLFF.

The J gene is TRBJ2-1, the V gene TRBV27, with D possibly matching TRBD2 (6 bases). The CDR3 spans 11 residues. Trimming removed 8 bases from V and 15 bases from J, with 17 bases in between. Germline lookup yields CDR1 MNHEY and CDR2 SMNVEV (reference sequence). The CDR3 bases are TGTGCCAGCTCCCCTAGCGAGTCAAGGTTCTTC. As protein: CASSPSESRFF.

This clone came up a few times. The J gene is TRBJ1-2, the V gene TRBV20-1; D is uncertain. This CDR3 is built from 11 residues. The germline CDR1 and CDR2 sequences are DFQATT and SNEGSKA (reference sequence). V was clipped by 2 bases and J by 3 bases, with 4 bases between them. This CDR3 is CSARQYYGYTF. The CDR3 nucleotides read TGCAGTGCTAGACAGTACTATGGCTACACCTTC.

The rearrangement joins TRBV7-3 to TRBJ2-5; maybe TRBD2 (6 bases). The CDR3 length is 14 residues. With 1 base removed from V and 4 bases from J, the gap between germline ends came to 10 bases. CDR1 and CDR2 from the germline V gene are SGHTA and FQGTGA. The CDR3 DNA is TGTGCCAGCAGCTTAAGCGGGAACGGAGAGACCCAGTACTTC. Protein product: CASSLSGNGETQYF.

The V gene is TRBV5-4, the J gene TRBJ2-1; TRBD2 matches at 7 bases. Trimming took 1 base from V and 5 from J; bases not matched to a gene: 6. Germline lookup yields CDR1 SGHNT and CDR2 YYREEE (reference sequence). The CDR3 has 15 amino acids. In nucleotides, the CDR3 is TGTGCCAGCAGCTTGATACAGCGGGGTGACAATGAGCAGTTCTTC. Translation: CASSLIQRGDNEQFF.

Worth noting for this clone: Other DNA sequences in this sample translate to the same CDR3. This chain connects TRBV7-3 to TRBJ1-1, with 7 bases matching TRBD1. Germline-derived CDR1 and CDR2 are SGHTA and FQGTGA. This CDR3 has 13 residues. The J segment lost 3 bases and the V segment lost 4 bases, leaving 2 bases of the junction unmatched. The DNA for the CDR3 is TGTGCCAGCAGCTCCGACAGGGACACTGAAGCTTTCTTT. Residues: CASSSDRDTEAFF.